This T cell receptor (beta chain) is from a study of OX40 agonist ivuxolimab in advanced cancers. Study at large: A male proportion of 82.7% was recorded, with mean age roughly 60 years and range 23 to 79. Study observations and caveats: At 0.1-3.0 mg/kg, partial responders had clonal expansion among the lowest observed.

Some clones are missing from TCRdb's copy, which holds only in-frame ones; the method was immunoSEQ multiplex PCR. The top ten hold more than 0.25% of the sample, which has tens of thousands of clones, about nine tenths seen once. Germline lookup yields CDR1 SGHTA and CDR2 FQGNSA. The CDR3 has 16 residues. Trimming stripped 7 bases from V and 2 bases from J, with 20 bases between. Points on this clone: Its target is not known.

The V and J genes are TRBV7-2 and TRBJ1-1; a possible D gene is TRBD1 (5 bases). The specimen comprised CD4+ or CD8+ T cells sorted from blood, sampled in a trial of the OX40 agonist ivuxolimab. The source of this sequence is an adult with an advanced solid tumor such as melanoma, head and neck, liver or kidney cancer. The CDR3 is CASILGGVGRNTEAFF. The CDR3, as DNA: TGTGCCAGCATCCTTGGGGGGGTGGGAAGAAACACTGAAGCTTTCTTT.